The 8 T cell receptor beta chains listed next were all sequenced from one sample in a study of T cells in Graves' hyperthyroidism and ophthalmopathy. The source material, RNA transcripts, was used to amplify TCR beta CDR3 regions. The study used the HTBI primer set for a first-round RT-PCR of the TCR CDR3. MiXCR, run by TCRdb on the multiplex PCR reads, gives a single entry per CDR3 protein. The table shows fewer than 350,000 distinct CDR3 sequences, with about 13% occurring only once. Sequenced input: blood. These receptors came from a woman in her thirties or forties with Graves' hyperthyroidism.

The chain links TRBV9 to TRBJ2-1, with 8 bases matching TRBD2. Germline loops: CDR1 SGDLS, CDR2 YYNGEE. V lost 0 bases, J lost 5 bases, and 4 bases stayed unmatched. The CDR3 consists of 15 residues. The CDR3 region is CASSVDSGSHNEQFF. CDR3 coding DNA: TGTGCCAGCAGCGTAGACAGCGGGAGCCACAATGAGCAGTTCTTC.

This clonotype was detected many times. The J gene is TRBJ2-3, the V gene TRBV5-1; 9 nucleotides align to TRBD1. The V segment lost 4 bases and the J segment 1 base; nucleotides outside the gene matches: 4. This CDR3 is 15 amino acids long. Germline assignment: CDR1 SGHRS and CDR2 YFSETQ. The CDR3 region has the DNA TGCGCCAGCAGCGGGGGACAGGGCGGCACAGATACGCAGTATTTT. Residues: CASSGGQGGTDTQYF.

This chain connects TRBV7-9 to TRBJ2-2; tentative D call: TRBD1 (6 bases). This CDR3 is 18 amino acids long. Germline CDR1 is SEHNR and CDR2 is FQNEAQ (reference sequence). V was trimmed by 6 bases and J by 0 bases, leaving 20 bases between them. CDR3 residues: CASRFIPGTQPNTGELFF. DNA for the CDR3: TGTGCCAGCAGGTTCATTCCCGGGACACAGCCGAACACCGGGGAGCTGTTTTTT.

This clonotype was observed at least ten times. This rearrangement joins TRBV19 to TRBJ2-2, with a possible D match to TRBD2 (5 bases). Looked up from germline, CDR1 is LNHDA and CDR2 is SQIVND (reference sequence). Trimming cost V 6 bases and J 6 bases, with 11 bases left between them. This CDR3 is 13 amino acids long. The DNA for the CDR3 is TGTGCCAGTAGCCCCTGGGGAGCCGGGGAGCTGTTTTTT. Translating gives CASSPWGAGELFF.

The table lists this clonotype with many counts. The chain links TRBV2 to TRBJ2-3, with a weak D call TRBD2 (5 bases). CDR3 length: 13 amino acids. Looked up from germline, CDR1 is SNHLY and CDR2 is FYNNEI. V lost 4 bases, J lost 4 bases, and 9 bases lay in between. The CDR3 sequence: CASSVVGADTQYF. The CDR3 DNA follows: TGTGCCAGCAGTGTGGTGGGAGCAGATACGCAGTATTTT.

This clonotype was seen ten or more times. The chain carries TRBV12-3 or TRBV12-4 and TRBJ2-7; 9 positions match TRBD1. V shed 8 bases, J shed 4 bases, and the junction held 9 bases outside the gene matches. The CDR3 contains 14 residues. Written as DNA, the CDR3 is TGTGCCAGCCAGACTCGGACAGGGGCGTACGAGCAGTACTTC. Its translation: CASQTRTGAYEQYF.

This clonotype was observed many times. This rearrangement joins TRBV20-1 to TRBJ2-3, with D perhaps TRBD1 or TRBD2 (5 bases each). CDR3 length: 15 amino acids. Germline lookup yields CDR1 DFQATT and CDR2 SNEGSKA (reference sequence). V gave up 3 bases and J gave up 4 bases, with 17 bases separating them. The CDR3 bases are TGCAGTGCTAGTGAGGGGCCCCGAGGGGCAGATACGCAGTATTTT. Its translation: CSASEGPRGADTQYF.

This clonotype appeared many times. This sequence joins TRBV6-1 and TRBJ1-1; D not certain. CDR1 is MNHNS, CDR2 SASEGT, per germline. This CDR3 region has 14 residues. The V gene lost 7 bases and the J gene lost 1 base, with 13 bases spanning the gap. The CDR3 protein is CASNWVLSNTEAFF. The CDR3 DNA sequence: TGTGCCAGCAACTGGGTTCTTTCGAACACTGAAGCTTTCTTT.